The 15 T cell receptor beta chains below all came from one sample that was sequenced in a study of blood T cell repertoires in COVID-19. Sequenced by immunoSEQ multiplex PCR; TCRdb stores in-frame clones only, minus some. The sample holds roughly 250,000 clones, nearly 85% seen once. The specimen sequenced was peripheral blood. These TCRs come from a human donor in a cohort sampled during active COVID-19.

CDR3 region: CASKLGQGGTDTQYF. The CDR3 nucleotides read TGTGCCAGCAAGTTAGGACAGGGAGGCACAGATACGCAGTATTTT. V gene TRBV6-5 combines with J gene TRBJ2-3; 8 bases match TRBD1. The CDR3 has 15 residues. Germline values: CDR1 MNHEY, CDR2 SVGAGI. Trimming removed 7 bases from V and 1 base from J; junction bases left unmatched: 7.

V gene TRBV5-1 combines with J gene TRBJ2-7; 9 bases are a match to TRBD1. With V trimmed by 3 bases and J by 3 bases, 10 bases remained unmatched. This CDR3 has 16 amino acids. Germline V CDR1 and CDR2: SGHRS, YFSETQ. CDR3 sequence reads: CASSSQGALTIYEQYF. The CDR3 nucleotides are TGCGCCAGCAGCTCACAGGGGGCACTAACGATCTACGAGCAGTACTTC.

The chain has TRBV11-2 and TRBJ2-5; 7 bases are a match to TRBD1. Per germline, CDR1 SGHAT and CDR2 FQNNGV. Losses at the gene ends were 4 bases for V and 0 bases for J; bases not matched to a gene: 5. The CDR3 has 15 amino acids. CDR3 region: CASSSEDRYQETQYF. Here the CDR3 DNA reads TGTGCCAGCAGCTCCGAGGACAGGTACCAAGAGACCCAGTACTTC.

The chain carries TRBV14 and TRBJ2-5; 9 bases are shared with TRBD1. The ends lost 4 bases at V and 5 bases at J; junction bases unmatched: 8. Germline loops: CDR1 SGHDN, CDR2 FVKESK. This CDR3 is 15 amino acids long. The CDR3 protein is CASSRQQGAGETQYF. As DNA, the CDR3 is TGTGCCAGCAGCCGACAACAGGGGGCAGGGGAGACCCAGTACTTC.

The chain links TRBV6-5 to TRBJ2-7; 7 bases agree with TRBD1. CDR1 is MNHEY and CDR2 is SVGAGI in the germline V gene. This CDR3 region has 15 residues. Trimming removed 6 bases from V and 3 bases from J; junction bases left unmatched: 11. CDR3 nucleotides: TGTGCCAGCAGACGTTCCGGGACAGAGGGCTACGAGCAGTACTTC. It translates to CASRRSGTEGYEQYF.

The sample holds one count of this clone. The rearrangement joins TRBV19 to TRBJ1-2; D gene unclear. With 3 bases removed from V and 5 bases from J, the gap between germline ends came to 13 bases. This CDR3 contains 14 residues. Germline loops: CDR1 LNHDA, CDR2 SQIVND (reference sequence). The DNA of the CDR3 is TGTGCCAGTAGTATTACGCATGCGGAGTATGGCTACACCTTC. Protein: CASSITHAEYGYTF.

Only a few counts were recorded for this clone. Other nucleotide sequences in the sample specify the same CDR3. The chain combines TRBV5-1 with TRBJ2-3, with D possibly matching TRBD2 (6 bases). Germline-derived CDR1 and CDR2 are SGHRS and YFSETQ. Trimming removed 0 bases from V and 0 bases from J, with 8 bases in between. The length of the CDR3 is 15 residues. CDR3 in amino acids: CASSLAGGSTDTQYF. The CDR3 nucleotides are TGCGCCAGCAGCTTGGCCGGGGGTAGCACAGATACGCAGTATTTT.

The chain links TRBV5-5 to TRBJ1-6; TRBD1 matches 9 bases. The length of the CDR3 is 16 residues. Losses at the gene ends were 5 bases for V and 3 bases for J; bases not matched to a gene: 6. Germline CDR1 and CDR2: SGHKS and YYEKEE (reference sequence). The CDR3 spells CASRKPDRGYNSPLHF. The CDR3 nucleotides are TGTGCCAGCAGAAAGCCGGACAGGGGCTATAATTCACCCCTCCACTTT.

The chain carries TRBV3-1 (or the pseudogene TRBV3-2) and TRBJ2-1, with 10 bases lining up with TRBD2. CDR1 and CDR2 (germline): LGHDT, YNNKEL (reference sequence). The CDR3 is made up of 16 amino acids. The V segment lost 3 bases and the J segment 6 bases; nucleotides outside the gene matches: 8. CDR3 nucleotides: TGTGCCAGCAGCCAGGATTTACTAGCGGGGATCAATGAGCAGTTCTTC. Encoded protein: CASSQDLLAGINEQFF.

The V gene is TRBV12-5, the J gene TRBJ1-6; 7 nucleotides match TRBD1. The germline gives CDR1 LGHNT, CDR2 FRNRAP. The V segment lost 1 base and the J segment 8 bases; nucleotides outside the gene matches: 5. The CDR3 runs to 15 residues. The CDR3 coding sequence is TGTGCTAGTGGTTTGGGATCAGGGGGTCATTCACCCCTCCACTTT. The encoded protein is CASGLGSGGHSPLHF.

The chain carries TRBV9 and TRBJ2-3; TRBD2 aligns across 16 bases. CDR1 is SGDLS and CDR2 is YYNGEE in the germline V gene. V gave up 4 bases and J gave up 1 base; unmatched junction bases: 9. The CDR3 loop spans 19 amino acids. In DNA form, the CDR3 reads TGTGCCAGCAGCTCGGGACTAGCGGGAGGGCCCGGGGGCACAGATACGCAGTATTTT. Protein product: CASSSGLAGGPGGTDTQYF.

This chain links TRBV24-1 with TRBJ1-2; D might be TRBD1 (5 bases). CDR3 length: 14 residues. In germline, CDR1 is KGHDR, CDR2 SFDVKD. Trimming stripped 7 bases from V and 7 bases from J, with 18 bases between. CDR3 bases: TGTGCCACCAGCCGGGGGTCTGAAATGGGTGGCTACACCTTC. Translating gives CATSRGSEMGGYTF.

V and J are TRBV6-2 or TRBV6-3 and TRBJ2-5; 10 bases agree with TRBD2. Germline V lookup: CDR1 MNHEY, CDR2 SVGEGT. V was clipped by 4 bases and J by 5 bases; unmatched bases: 4. The CDR3 consists of 14 residues. The CDR3 nucleotides are TGTGCCAGCAGTTTACTAGCGGGGTTGGAGACCCAGTACTTC. It translates to CASSLLAGLETQYF.

V and J are TRBV6-2 or TRBV6-3 and TRBJ1-1; unclear D gene. Germline-derived CDR1 and CDR2 are MNHEY and SVGEGT. With 3 bases removed from V and 0 bases from J, the gap between germline ends came to 8 bases. This CDR3 contains 14 residues. CDR3 region: CASSYPGLNTEAFF. DNA for the CDR3: TGTGCCAGCAGTTATCCAGGATTGAACACTGAAGCTTTCTTT.

The chain links TRBV6-6 to TRBJ1-4; no clear D. Trimming left V 7 bases short and J 5 bases short, with 17 bases between. This CDR3 is 15 amino acids long. Germline V gene sequence: CDR1 MNHNY, CDR2 SVGAGI (reference sequence). The CDR3 protein is CASTEIGNPNEKLFF. In DNA, the CDR3 is TGTGCCAGCACCGAAATCGGGAACCCCAATGAAAAACTGTTTTTT.